This T cell receptor (beta chain) was identified during a study of early T cells in non-severe SARS-CoV-2 infection. At the level of the study: The sequenced material was bulk RNA from unsorted whole blood, and its chains were unpaired.

Note on this clonotype: Its antigen remains unknown.

Study-level results: Matching with VDJdb favored anti-spike CD8 responses (missing private and CD4 specificities).

The library protocol tagged individual cDNA molecules with unique molecular identifiers. TCRdb reprocessed the 5' RACE reads with MiXCR, giving one entry per CDR3 protein. The data show roughly 100,000 distinct CDR3 sequences, with 10% to 15% seen just once and around 4.3% held by the top ten. This TCR was sampled from an adult who was a healthcare worker with PCR-confirmed SARS-CoV-2 infection or an uninfected control (not recorded which). The sequencing used whole blood, collected at baseline.

The CDR3 is CASSSLAGGLEETQYF. CDR3 DNA sequence: TGTGCCAGCAGTTCTCTAGCGGGGGGGCTTGAAGAGACCCAGTACTTC. This sequence joins TRBV27 and TRBJ2-5, with 12 bases lining up with TRBD2. The CDR3 is 16 residues long. Germline CDR1 MNHEY, CDR2 SMNVEV (reference sequence). Trimming took 4 bases from V and 3 from J; bases not matched to a gene: 6.